These 12 T cell receptor beta chains originate from one sample sequenced in a study of OX40 agonist ivuxolimab in advanced cancers. The method was immunoSEQ multiplex PCR; TCRdb's version includes in-frame clones alone and lacks a portion of them. Of about 94,000 clones in the sample, 87% are singletons; the top ten hold under 0.35%. Here the sequenced sample was CD4+ or CD8+ T cells sorted from blood, taken in a trial of the OX40 agonist ivuxolimab. All receptors derive from an adult with an advanced solid tumor such as melanoma, head and neck, liver or kidney cancer.

This chain connects TRBV7-2 to TRBJ1-2; D is unclear. Germline V gene lookup returns CDR1 SGHTA and CDR2 FQGNSA. V was trimmed by 4 bases and J by 8 bases, leaving 11 bases between them. This CDR3 has 12 amino acids. The CDR3 bases are TGTGCCAGCAGCTCCGTTTGGGAGGGCTACACCTTC. Encoded protein: CASSSVWEGYTF. The whole variable domain, remainder taken from reference TRBV7-2 and TRBJ1-2, is GAGVSQSPSNKVTEKGKDVELRCDPISGHTALYWYRQSLGQGLEFLIYFQGNSAPDKSGLPSDRFSAERTGGSVSTLTIQRTQQEDSAVYLCASSSVWEGYTFGSGTRLTVV.

This chain joins TRBV13 and TRBJ2-3; TRBD2 matches at 7 bases. V gave up 7 bases and J gave up 4 bases; unmatched junction bases: 11. Germline V gives CDR1 PRHDT, CDR2 FYEKMQ (reference sequence). The CDR3 length is 15 residues. CDR3: CASTRWGGPPDTQYF. CDR3 coding DNA: TGTGCCAGCACCCGATGGGGGGGTCCCCCAGATACGCAGTATTTT.

This clone was counted once. V gene TRBV5-1 combines with J gene TRBJ1-2, with D hard to call. The CDR3 totals 15 residues. Trimming took 4 bases from V and 0 from J, leaving 13 bases between them. From germline, CDR1 is SGHRS and CDR2 YFSETQ. CDR3 sequence (DNA): TGCGCCAGCAGCCGGGCACAAACTTCTAACTATGGCTACACCTTC. Its translation is CASSRAQTSNYGYTF.

The CDR3 region is CASSLPGQAFGYTF. CDR3 nucleotide sequence: TGTGCCAGCAGCTTACCCGGACAGGCCTTTGGCTACACCTTC. The V call is TRBV11-1, the J call TRBJ1-2; 7 bases agree with TRBD1. V was pared by 2 bases and J by 7 bases, with 7 bases of the junction left unmatched. The CDR3 is made up of 14 amino acids. CDR1 and CDR2 from the germline V gene are SGHAT and FQDESV (reference sequence). The whole variable domain, remainder taken from reference TRBV11-1 and TRBJ1-2, is EAEVAQSPRYKITEKSQAVAFWCDPISGHATLYWYRQILGQGPELLVQFQDESVVDDSQLPKDRFSAERLKGVDSTLKIQPAELGDSAMYLCASSLPGQAFGYTFGSGTRLTVV.

This clone was seen just once. The chain is built from TRBV6-5 and TRBJ1-3; D is ambiguous. This CDR3 is built from 13 residues. Germline CDR1 and CDR2: MNHEY and SVGAGI. Trimming stripped 2 bases from V and 4 bases from J, with 6 bases between. DNA for the CDR3: TGTGCCAGCAGTTACCGTTCGGGAAACACCATATATTTT. Protein sequence: CASSYRSGNTIYF.

This chain links TRBV5-1 with TRBJ2-5; possibly TRBD1 for D (6 bases). This CDR3 has 15 amino acids. The germline CDR1 and CDR2 sequences are SGHRS and YFSETQ. Trimming pared 5 bases from V and 1 base from J, leaving 15 bases between. Written as DNA, the CDR3 is TGCGCCAGCAGTTACCTACAGGGCTTCCAAGAGACCCAGTACTTC. Amino acid sequence: CASSYLQGFQETQYF.

The chain couples TRBV11-1 to TRBJ2-1, with TRBD2 matching over 14 bases. J was trimmed by 10 bases and V by 5 bases; bases with no gene match: 7. Per the germline V gene, CDR1 is SGHAT and CDR2 is FQDESV (reference sequence). The CDR3 loop spans 15 amino acids. CDR3 region: CASSPTSGGVGEQFF. The CDR3 DNA is TGTGCCAGCAGCCCGACTAGCGGGGGGGTCGGGGAGCAGTTCTTC.

This sequence joins TRBV7-2 and TRBJ1-6, with a possible D match to TRBD1 (5 bases). The germline CDR1 and CDR2 sequences are SGHTA and FQGNSA. CDR3 length: 16 residues. V was cut by 8 bases and J by 10 bases, with 24 bases left in between. CDR3 bases: TGTGCCAGCGGGGCAGGGAGGAATGTTGCGGACTCACCCCTCCACTTT. Encoded protein: CASGAGRNVADSPLHF. The whole variable domain, filled in from reference TRBV7-2 and TRBJ1-6, reads GAGVSQSPSNKVTEKGKDVELRCDPISGHTALYWYRQSLGQGLEFLIYFQGNSAPDKSGLPSDRFSAERTGGSVSTLTIQRTQQEDSAVYLCASGAGRNVADSPLHFGNGTRLTVT.

The rearrangement joins TRBV4-1 to TRBJ2-4, with D perhaps being TRBD1 or TRBD2 (6 bases each). This CDR3 is built from 21 residues. The V and J ends lost 3 bases and 1 base respectively, with 28 bases between them. The germline V gene encodes CDR1 MGHRA and CDR2 YSYEKL. CDR3 sequence reads: CASSHPPGRQVGGGAKNIQYF. For the CDR3, the DNA is TGCGCCAGCAGCCATCCCCCCGGGAGACAGGTTGGTGGGGGGGCCAAAAACATTCAGTACTTC.

The chain couples TRBV2 to TRBJ2-5, with TRBD2 matching 10 bases. J gave up 5 bases and V 6 bases, and 12 bases lay outside the gene matches. This CDR3 has 16 amino acids. The germline V gene has CDR1 SNHLY and CDR2 FYNNEI. The CDR3 sequence: CASRSPSGGARETQYF. For the CDR3, the DNA is TGTGCCAGCAGGAGTCCGAGCGGGGGGGCCCGGGAGACCCAGTACTTC.

This clone was counted only a few times. This sequence joins TRBV30 and TRBJ1-6, with a possible D match to TRBD1 (5 bases). The germline gives CDR1 GTSNPN, CDR2 SVGIG (reference sequence). V was pared by 1 base and J by 6 bases, with 13 bases between. The CDR3 sequence is 15 residues long. DNA of the CDR3: TGTGCCTGGAGTGCTCAGGGACGGGGTAATTCACCCCTCCACTTT. Translation: CAWSAQGRGNSPLHF.

The J gene is TRBJ2-5, the V gene TRBV6-5; D gene unclear. Trimming took off 2 bases at V and 5 bases at J, with 12 bases between the two ends. Germline loops: CDR1 MNHEY, CDR2 SVGAGI. This CDR3 has 14 residues. CDR3 nucleotide sequence: TGTGCCAGCAGTTACGGTTTGGGTCTGGAGACCCAGTACTTC. Protein product: CASSYGLGLETQYF.